The T cell receptor beta chain under discussion was sequenced for a study of molecular identifiers for immune sequencing clone quantification. The authors sorted naive CD8 T cells as CD8+CD4-CCR7+CD45RA+. This clonotype was recorded at least ten times. MiXCR was run by TCRdb on the PCR reads, yielding one entry per CDR3 protein. The repertoire consists of under 800,000 distinct CDR3 sequences, with approximately 24% occurring once and the leading ten covering about 0.81%. The V gene's germline CDR1 is MDHEN and CDR2 SYDVKM. This CDR3 region has 16 residues. Trimming removed 5 bases from V and 0 bases from J, with 16 bases in between.

This receptor was identified in a human donor in good health. Some libraries in this study had Jurkat cell RNA spiked in. Sequenced input: naive CD8+ T cells from blood, with Jurkat cell RNA spiked in. The subset is: FACS-sorted CD8+CD4-CCR7+CD45RA+ naive T cells. The J gene is TRBJ1-1, the V gene TRBV28; D call uncertain. CDR3 sequence: CASSVVFHSMNTEAFF. In DNA form, the CDR3 reads TGTGCCAGCAGTGTCGTATTTCACAGTATGAACACTGAAGCTTTCTTT.